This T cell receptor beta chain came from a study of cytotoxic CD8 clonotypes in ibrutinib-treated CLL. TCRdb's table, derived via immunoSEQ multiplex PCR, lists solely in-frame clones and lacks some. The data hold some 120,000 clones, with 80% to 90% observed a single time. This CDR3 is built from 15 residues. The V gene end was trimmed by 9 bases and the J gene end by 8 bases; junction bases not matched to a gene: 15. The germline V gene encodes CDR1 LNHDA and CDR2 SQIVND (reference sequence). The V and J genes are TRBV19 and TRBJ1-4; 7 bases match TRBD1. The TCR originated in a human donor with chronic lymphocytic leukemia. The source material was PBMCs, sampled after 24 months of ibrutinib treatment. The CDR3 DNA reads TGTGCCAGCGAAACCAACAGGGGAATCGGGGAAAAACTGTTTTTT. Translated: CASETNRGIGEKLFF.